Listed below are T cell receptor beta chains from one sample, sequenced in a study of shared clonotypes between healthy human individuals. The assay was immunoSEQ multiplex PCR, and TCRdb's table has in-frame clones only and misses some. Of approximately 2.5 million clones in the sample, roughly 93% were seen once. Sample: naive CD4+ T cells from PBMCs. Receptor source: a man aged 18 to 30 in good health. Some clones in this sample may be carry-over from other donors' samples. The CDR3 runs from the conserved cysteine through the conserved F or W.

TRBV5-4,TRBJ2-5,CASSWGDRPKETQYF
TRBV2,TRBJ1-5,CASSEWGGNQPQHF
TRBV18,TRBJ2-4,CASSPIADIIKNIQYF
TRBV12-5,TRBJ1-1,CASRFGTGTGLNTEAFF
TRBV19,TRBJ1-5,CASSITGVRNQPQHF
TRBV11-3,TRBJ2-6,CASSLTSGFEAGANVLTF
TRBV18,TRBJ1-3,CASSLGQGASGNTIYF
TRBV28,TRBJ1-2,CASSQGVFGGRYGYTF
TRBV30,TRBJ1-1,CAWGEQPNTEAFF
TRBV5-4,TRBJ2-5,CASSASGSRFGTQYF
TRBV5-1,TRBJ2-2,CASSLDQGSAGELFF
TRBV5-5,TRBJ1-5,CASSLRTETSPHF
TRBV14,TRBJ2-7,CASSQGLLAEGYEQYF
TRBV5-4,TRBJ1-1,CASSTGTGLARAFF
TRBV5-4,TRBJ2-2,CASSEARGLNTGELFF
TRBV30,TRBJ2-2,CAWSVLAASTGELFF
TRBV5-5,TRBJ2-7,CASSLTSYEQYF
TRBV19,TRBJ2-7,CASSSMGLNEQYF
TRBV14,TRBJ2-6,CASSQDKNWANVLTF
TRBV7-8,TRBJ2-1,CASSGYRLPQHNEQFF
TRBV28,TRBJ2-7,CASSLRSGRVYEQYF
TRBV5-1,TRBJ1-5,CASSEGTGNQPQHF
TRBV2,TRBJ1-4,CASSEGGTESEKLFF
TRBV7-8,TRBJ1-1,CASSLADLNTEAFF
TRBV7-3,TRBJ1-1,CASSLRQGSEAFF
TRBV29-1,TRBJ2-1,CSVIAVSSYNEQFF
TRBV12-5,TRBJ1-2,CASGLVPHRKNRNYGYTF
TRBV28,TRBJ2-5,CASSLRFRQETQYF
TRBV6-5,TRBJ2-2,CASSIQANTGELFF
TRBV5-4,TRBJ2-2,CASSRGGLASAGELFF
TRBV28,TRBJ1-3,CASSLPAGISGNTIYF
TRBV27,TRBJ2-5,CASSLHWGAGGETQYF
TRBV9,TRBJ2-2,CASSSMTGTGGSGELFF
TRBV2,TRBJ2-3,CASSGTSMADTQYF
TRBV7-6,TRBJ2-1,CASSRAGPSSPYNEQFF
TRBV6-6,TRBJ2-3,CASSYSSPTDTQYF
TRBV29-1,TRBJ1-1,CSVGSRWTNTEAFF